Below, one T cell receptor beta chain is given with its context. Its antigen remains unknown. The sample is drawn from a study of cytomegalovirus exposure and HLA in healthy donors. Study results and caveats: Later analysis associated a missense DCLRE1C variant with TCR beta V- and J-gene trimming. TCR beta sequences reportedly predicted most subjects' HLA-A and HLA-B alleles accurately. What a later analysis showed was that several of the most significant clusters appeared linked to common viral pathogens.

The PCR made use of 60 Vbeta and 13 Jbeta primers. Clones were read by immunoSEQ multiplex PCR, and TCRdb kept only the in-frame ones, dropping some. Among around 200,000 clones listed, approximately 79% were seen once. This CDR3 has 13 residues. Germline CDR1 MDHEN, CDR2 SYDVKM. V was shortened by 6 bases and J by 0 bases, with 9 bases between the two germline ends. V usage is TRBV28 and J usage is TRBJ2-7; TRBD2 is a possible D gene (5 bases). The sample consisted of PBMCs. This receptor was obtained from a girl aged 2-10 years in good health and CMV-seronegative. CDR3 sequence reads: CASSGLDSYEQYF. The CDR3 DNA follows: TGTGCCAGCAGCGGACTGGACTCCTACGAGCAGTACTTC.